Presented here are 32 T cell receptor beta chains from one specimen sequenced in a study of T cell responses to AZD1222 COVID-19 vaccine (TCRdb year 2021). The time point label, read with the paper, signifies: baseline before first vaccination. Libraries were made using the immunoSEQ multiplex PCR assay. Held by TCRdb, this immuneACCESS table contains in-frame sequences only and omits some clones. Under half of the omission traces to an unresolved V gene where checked; the cause of the rest is unknown. Present in this sample are fewer than 120,000 clones, roughly 92% of which were seen just once. 7.5% to 9% of the sample comes from the top ten. The specimen was peripheral blood, collected on day 0 of AZD1222 vaccination. These receptors all come from an adult in good health.

The chain is built from TRBV28 and TRBJ2-3; either TRBD1 or TRBD2 may fit D (8 bases each). Germline values: CDR1 MDHEN, CDR2 SYDVKM. The CDR3 spans 23 residues. The germline V and J ends were trimmed by 5 bases and 2 bases, with 38 bases remaining between them. CDR3: CASSPDISGGDRLFPTPTDTQYF. For the CDR3, the DNA is TGTGCCAGCAGTCCCGATATCTCGGGGGGGGACAGGTTATTTCCCACCCCCACAGATACGCAGTATTTT.

The genes are TRBV6-5 and TRBJ2-1; 7 nucleotides align to TRBD1. There are 14 residues in the CDR3. J lost 8 bases, V lost 0 bases, and 4 bases had no gene match. Germline CDR1 reads MNHEY; CDR2 reads SVGAGI. This chain's CDR3 is CASSYSTGIYEQFF. CDR3 DNA sequence: TGTGCCAGCAGTTACTCGACAGGGATATATGAGCAGTTCTTC.

This sequence joins TRBV4-2 and TRBJ1-1, with D hard to call. The length of the CDR3 is 12 residues. Germline V gives CDR1 LGHNA, CDR2 YNFKEQ. Trimming took off 4 bases at V and 7 bases at J, with 10 bases between the two ends. Here the CDR3 DNA reads TGTGCCAGCAGCCCCCGCGACGGTGAAGCTTTCTTT. It yields the protein CASSPRDGEAFF.

This sequence joins TRBV3-1 (or the pseudogene TRBV3-2) and TRBJ2-7; D not certain. Germline CDR1 is LGHDT and CDR2 is YNNKEL (reference sequence). V shed 0 bases and J shed 2 bases, with 11 bases lying between them. The CDR3 totals 15 residues. The CDR3 DNA reads TGTGCCAGCAGCCAAGATAGGGCAGGAGCCTACGAGCAGTACTTC. It encodes CASSQDRAGAYEQYF.

The rearrangement joins TRBV19 to TRBJ1-5, with 7 bases lining up with TRBD1. The ends lost 5 bases at V and 1 base at J; junction bases unmatched: 5. CDR3 length: 15 residues. Germline V CDR1 and CDR2: LNHDA, SQIVND (reference sequence). DNA for the CDR3: TGTGCCAGTAGTCGGGGGACAGAAAGCAATCAGCCCCAGCATTTT. It yields the protein CASSRGTESNQPQHF.

The chain employs TRBV27 and TRBJ1-1; D is ambiguous. There are 12 residues in the CDR3. Between the trimmed V and J ends, which lost 8 bases and 5 bases, there was a span of 12 bases. In germline, CDR1 is MNHEY, CDR2 SMNVEV (reference sequence). The CDR3 is CASGATRTEAFF. The CDR3 region has the DNA TGTGCCAGCGGAGCTACGAGGACTGAAGCTTTCTTT.

CDR3 sequence (DNA): TGTGCCAGCAGCGTTTTCGACAGGGGCACAGATACGCAGTATTTT. It yields the protein CASSVFDRGTDTQYF. The chain employs TRBV9 and TRBJ2-3, with 7 bases lining up with TRBD1. Trimming at V came to 2 bases and at J to 1 base, leaving 4 bases not matched to a gene. Germline V gene data show CDR1 as SGDLS and CDR2 as YYNGEE. This CDR3 region has 15 residues. The full variable domain, its missing parts supplied by reference TRBV9 and TRBJ2-3, is DSGVTQTPKHLITATGQRVTLRCSPRSGDLSVYWYQQSLDQGLQFLIQYYNGEERAKGNILERFSAQQFPDLHSELNLSSLELGDSALYFCASSVFDRGTDTQYFGPGTRLTVL.

This chain uses TRBV6-5 with TRBJ1-6; possibly TRBD1 for D (6 bases). The CDR3 covers 14 residues. The V end was cut by 5 bases, the J end by 9 bases, with 14 bases between. The germline CDR1 and CDR2 sequences are MNHEY and SVGAGI. In DNA form, the CDR3 reads TGTGCCAGCAGTCCCGAATTACAGGGTTCACCCCTCCACTTT. Translated, it gives CASSPELQGSPLHF.

The V and J genes are TRBV11-3 and TRBJ1-2; D call uncertain. The V and J ends lost 5 bases and 8 bases respectively, with 15 bases between them. The CDR3 contains 13 residues. Germline CDR1 SGHNT, CDR2 YENEEA. The CDR3: CASSHRAGGGYTF. DNA for the CDR3: TGTGCCAGCAGCCACCGGGCCGGTGGGGGCTACACCTTC.

This clone occurred once. CDR3 loop: CASSQVGIAGDTQYF. The CDR3 coding sequence is TGCGCCAGCAGCCAAGTGGGAATAGCTGGAGATACGCAGTATTTT. The rearrangement links TRBV4-1 to TRBJ2-3; no firm D call. Per the germline V gene, CDR1 is MGHRA and CDR2 is YSYEKL. This CDR3 comprises 15 residues. V lost 1 base and J 5 bases, leaving 13 bases between the germline ends.

V and J are TRBV13 and TRBJ2-3, with TRBD2 matching over 10 bases. The germline gives CDR1 PRHDT, CDR2 FYEKMQ (reference sequence). The CDR3 is made up of 16 amino acids. J gave up 1 base and V 5 bases, and 6 bases lay outside the gene matches. CDR3 sequence (DNA): TGTGCCAGCAGCCACAACCTAGCGGGGGGCACAGATACGCAGTATTTT. It encodes CASSHNLAGGTDTQYF. The variable domain in full, completed from reference TRBV13 and TRBJ2-3, reads AAGVIQSPRHLIKEKRETATLKCYPIPRHDTVYWYQQGPGQDPQFLISFYEKMQSDKGSIPDRFSAQQFSDYHSELNMSSLELGDSALYFCASSHNLAGGTDTQYFGPGTRLTVL.

The J gene is TRBJ1-4, the V gene TRBV5-1, with a tentative D call TRBD1 (5 bases). CDR1 is SGHRS and CDR2 is YFSETQ in the germline V gene. The CDR3 totals 16 residues. Between the trimmed V and J ends, which lost 4 bases and 8 bases, there was a span of 21 bases. The CDR3 here is CASSGPRDVGREKLFF. CDR3 sequence (DNA): TGCGCCAGCAGCGGCCCCCGGGACGTAGGGCGGGAAAAACTGTTTTTT.

The chain joins TRBV30 to TRBJ1-3; 8 positions match TRBD1. Germline CDR1 reads GTSNPN; CDR2 reads SVGIG (reference sequence). This CDR3 has 15 residues. V was clipped by 2 bases and J by 8 bases; unmatched bases: 11. The CDR3 spells CAWSPRQGIGDTIYF. DNA of the CDR3: TGTGCCTGGAGTCCCCGACAGGGGATCGGGGACACCATATATTTT.

The gene calls are TRBV6-6 and TRBJ2-1; perhaps D is TRBD1 or TRBD2 (5 bases each). CDR3 length: 15 residues. Germline V gives CDR1 MNHNY, CDR2 SVGAGI (reference sequence). V lost 2 bases to trimming and J lost 9 bases, with 17 bases between them. Written as DNA, the CDR3 is TGTGCCAGCAGTTACGAGGGGATCTTCCCAAGTGAGCAGTTCTTC. Its protein is CASSYEGIFPSEQFF.

The rearrangement uses TRBV2 and TRBJ1-1; no clear D. V was cut by 8 bases and J by 1 base, with 17 bases left in between. There are 15 residues in the CDR3. CDR1 is SNHLY, CDR2 FYNNEI, per germline. The CDR3 sequence: CASYGRWRQNTEAFF. The CDR3 DNA follows: TGTGCCAGCTATGGCAGGTGGAGACAGAACACTGAAGCTTTCTTT.

V and J are TRBV6-5 and TRBJ1-2, with TRBD1 matching 8 bases. Trimming removed 6 bases from V and 4 bases from J; junction bases left unmatched: 4. Germline V gene data show CDR1 as MNHEY and CDR2 as SVGAGI. This CDR3 comprises 13 residues. DNA of the CDR3: TGTGCCAGCAGCAGGACAGGGTTCTATGGCTACACCTTC. Protein sequence: CASSRTGFYGYTF.

This clone was seen just once. The chain is built from TRBV4-2 and TRBJ2-6; no reliable D call. The CDR3 spans 19 residues. The germline gives CDR1 LGHNA, CDR2 YNFKEQ. Trimming pared 0 bases from V and 0 bases from J, leaving 15 bases between. The CDR3 bases are TGTGCCAGCAGCCAAGAATGGCAGGCCCTAAGCTCTGGGGCCAACGTCCTGACTTTC. It specifies CASSQEWQALSSGANVLTF.

The genes are TRBV7-4 and TRBJ2-7; D is unresolved. Germline V gene sequence: CDR1 SGHVT, CDR2 SQSDAQ. V was shortened by 5 bases and J by 7 bases, with 6 bases between the two germline ends. The CDR3 loop spans 10 amino acids. The CDR3 DNA reads as TGTGCCAGCAGCCCTGGGGAGCAGTACTTC. Translation gives CASSPGEQYF.

V is TRBV5-4 and J is TRBJ2-7, with 7 bases aligning to TRBD2. The CDR3 is 13 residues long. Germline V CDR1 and CDR2: SGHNT, YYREEE (reference sequence). V dropped 3 bases and J dropped 2; count of bases not matched to a gene: 2. CDR3 nucleotide sequence: TGTGCCAGCAGCTACGGGACTACCTACGAGCAGTACTTC. Protein: CASSYGTTYEQYF.

V usage is TRBV5-1 and J usage is TRBJ2-3, with 9 bases lining up with TRBD1. The germline V gene has CDR1 SGHRS and CDR2 YFSETQ. V trimming: 4 bases; J trimming: 4 bases; junction bases outside the gene matches: 4. The CDR3 is made up of 14 amino acids. This CDR3 reads CASSPGQGPDTQYF. CDR3 DNA: TGCGCCAGCAGCCCGGGACAGGGACCAGATACGCAGTATTTT. The full variable domain, its missing parts supplied by reference TRBV5-1 and TRBJ2-3, is KAGVTQTPRYLIKTRGQQVTLSCSPISGHRSVSWYQQTPGQGLQFLFEYFSETQRNKGNFPGRFSGRQFSNSRSEMNVSTLELGDSALYLCASSPGQGPDTQYFGPGTRLTVL.

The chain links TRBV3-1 (or the pseudogene TRBV3-2) to TRBJ2-5; 8 bases fit TRBD2. V lost 4 bases to trimming and J lost 5 bases; unmatched junction nucleotides: 6. CDR1 and CDR2 (germline): LGHDT, YNNKEL (reference sequence). This CDR3 contains 14 residues. The CDR3 bases are TGTGCCAGCAGCCCTCCGGGGGGGCGGGAGACCCAGTACTTC. Residues: CASSPPGGRETQYF.

This chain joins TRBV14 and TRBJ2-5, with 7 bases fitting TRBD2. Per the germline V gene, CDR1 is SGHDN and CDR2 is FVKESK. Trimming at V came to 0 bases and at J to 1 base, leaving 8 bases not matched to a gene. CDR3 length equals 17 residues. As DNA, the CDR3 is TGTGCCAGCAGCCAAGATCCGGTGCGGGGGTTCCAAGAGACCCAGTACTTC. Translation: CASSQDPVRGFQETQYF.

The rearrangement uses TRBV3-1 (or the pseudogene TRBV3-2) and TRBJ2-7; 11 bases match TRBD2. CDR3 length: 16 residues. The J segment lost 7 bases and the V segment lost 2 bases, leaving 10 bases of the junction unmatched. CDR1 and CDR2 (germline): LGHDT, YNNKEL (reference sequence). This CDR3 is CASSQHPGLAAGEQYF. The DNA of the CDR3 is TGTGCCAGCAGCCAACACCCGGGACTAGCGGCGGGGGAGCAGTACTTC.

The CDR3: CAWAGTSGPGELFF. In DNA, the CDR3 is TGTGCCTGGGCCGGGACTAGCGGTCCCGGGGAGCTGTTTTTT. The V and J genes are TRBV30 and TRBJ2-2, with 11 bases that match TRBD2. Germline assignment: CDR1 GTSNPN and CDR2 SVGIG (reference sequence). The junction had 5 bases not matched to a gene; V was cut back by 5 bases and J by 6 bases. This CDR3 is 14 amino acids long.

V usage is TRBV7-2 and J usage is TRBJ1-2; D remains unclear. Germline CDR1 and CDR2: SGHTA and FQGNSA. Trimming pared 6 bases from V and 8 bases from J, leaving 16 bases between. The CDR3 is 13 amino acids. For the CDR3, the DNA is TGTGCCAGCAGTTCCAAACTTCTGTGGGGCTACACCTTC. Protein sequence: CASSSKLLWGYTF.

V usage is TRBV18 and J usage is TRBJ1-1, with D hard to call. Germline V gene sequence: CDR1 KGHSH, CDR2 LQKENI. This CDR3 is built from 14 residues. V lost 0 bases and J lost 1, with 6 bases in between. For the CDR3, the DNA is TGTGCCAGCTCACCACCTCTAAGGAACACTGAAGCTTTCTTT. Protein product: CASSPPLRNTEAFF. Together with reference TRBV18 and TRBJ1-1, the CDR3 gives the full variable domain: NAGVMQNPRHLVRRRGQEARLRCSPMKGHSHVYWYRQLPEEGLKFMVYLQKENIIDESGMPKERFSAEFPKEGPSILRIQQVVRGDSAAYFCASSPPLRNTEAFFGQGTRLTVV.

The rearrangement links TRBV28 to TRBJ1-1; 9 bases are a match to TRBD1. The CDR3 has 14 amino acids. Germline lookup yields CDR1 MDHEN and CDR2 SYDVKM. With V trimmed by 5 bases and J by 4 bases, 5 bases remained unmatched. The CDR3 DNA sequence: TGTGCCAGCAGTACAGGGGGCAGGGGCACTGAAGCTTTCTTT. Translated: CASSTGGRGTEAFF.

V is TRBV5-6 and J is TRBJ2-6, with 10 positions matching TRBD1. The V segment lost 6 bases and the J segment 0 bases; nucleotides outside the gene matches: 6. The CDR3 is made up of 17 amino acids. Germline V CDR1 and CDR2: SGHDT, YYEEEE. This chain's CDR3 is CASNGQGVYSGANVLTF. CDR3 nucleotides: TGTGCCAGCAATGGACAGGGGGTATACTCTGGGGCCAACGTCCTGACTTTC.

The V and J genes are TRBV18 and TRBJ1-2; D is ambiguous. Trimming removed 2 bases at V and 0 bases at J, with 10 bases between. This CDR3 spans 15 amino acids. Germline V gives CDR1 KGHSH, CDR2 LQKENI. The CDR3: CASSPGGISNYGYTF. As DNA, the CDR3 is TGTGCCAGCTCACCAGGCGGCATTTCTAACTATGGCTACACCTTC.

The chain is built from TRBV10-3 and TRBJ2-5; possible D gene TRBD1, 5 bases. The CDR3 is 13 amino acids. Germline V lookup: CDR1 ENHRY, CDR2 SYGVKD. V gave up 10 bases and J gave up 5 bases, with 17 bases separating them. The CDR3 reads CATRTPIGETQYF. The CDR3 DNA is TGTGCCACCCGGACACCGATTGGGGAGACCCAGTACTTC.

The chain carries TRBV4-2 and TRBJ1-5, with D unresolved. V was clipped by 1 base and J by 2 bases, with 9 bases between them. Germline V gene data show CDR1 as LGHNA and CDR2 as YNFKEQ. The CDR3 contains 15 residues. For the CDR3, the DNA is TGTGCCAGCAGCCAAGGAGGGCAGGGCAATCAGCCCCAGCATTTT. Protein sequence: CASSQGGQGNQPQHF.

This chain links TRBV5-1 with TRBJ1-3; the D is unclear. The V gene's germline CDR1 is SGHRS and CDR2 YFSETQ. CDR3 length equals 16 residues. With 4 bases removed from V and 2 bases from J, the gap between germline ends came to 16 bases. The CDR3 loop is CASSPAPRAAGNTIYF. CDR3 nucleotide sequence: TGCGCCAGCAGCCCAGCGCCCCGGGCAGCTGGAAACACCATATATTTT.